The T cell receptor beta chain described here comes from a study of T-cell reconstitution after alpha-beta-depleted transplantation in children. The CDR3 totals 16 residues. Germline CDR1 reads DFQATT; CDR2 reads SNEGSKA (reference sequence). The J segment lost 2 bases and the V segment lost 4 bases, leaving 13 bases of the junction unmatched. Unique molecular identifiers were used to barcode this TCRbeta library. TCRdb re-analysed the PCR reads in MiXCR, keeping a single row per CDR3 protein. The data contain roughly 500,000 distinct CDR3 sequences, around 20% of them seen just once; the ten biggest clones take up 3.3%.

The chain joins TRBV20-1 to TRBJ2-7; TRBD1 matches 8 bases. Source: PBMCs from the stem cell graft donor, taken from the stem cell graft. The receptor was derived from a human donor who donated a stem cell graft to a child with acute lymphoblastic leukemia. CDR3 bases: TGCAGTGCTACCTCCACCGGGACAGGACGTACCTACGAGCAGTACTTC. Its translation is CSATSTGTGRTYEQYF.